This T cell receptor beta chain was identified during a study of blood T cell repertoires in COVID-19. Overall study context: Specimens from acute and convalescent COVID-19 originated in the United States, Italy and Spain. PBMCs, B-cell-depleted T cells, or T cells were the source of the cDNA or gDNA that made up the material.

In the authors' workflow: From reference gene primer amplification, estimates of nucleated cell counts were derived. The assay was immunoSEQ multiplex PCR, and TCRdb's table has in-frame clones only and misses some. Clone size and the V and J calls come from that table; the DNA yielded D and trimming. Of some 260,000 clones listed, around 90% are singletons. Sequencing was performed on peripheral blood. The TCR originated in a man aged 80 or over with acute or convalescent COVID-19.

Here the CDR3 reads CASSPNRGHEKLFF. DNA of the CDR3: TGCGCCAGCAGCCCCAACAGGGGGCATGAAAAACTGTTTTTT. V is TRBV5-1 and J is TRBJ1-4, with 9 bases aligning to TRBD1. CDR3 length equals 14 residues. Germline V gives CDR1 SGHRS, CDR2 YFSETQ. The V segment lost 4 bases and the J segment 6 bases; nucleotides outside the gene matches: 4.